The present entry profiles one T cell receptor (beta chain) with its context. The data were taken from a study of blood T cell repertoires in COVID-19. Whole-study context: PBMCs, B-cell-depleted T cells, or T cells provided the cDNA or gDNA that made up the material.

Only in-frame clones appear in the TCRdb table, and some are missing; sequencing was by immunoSEQ multiplex PCR. The sample has some 290,000 clones; around 83% are singletons. Germline V gene data show CDR1 as SGHKS and CDR2 as YYEKEE (reference sequence). The CDR3 runs to 20 residues. Trimming cost V 0 bases and J 2 bases, with 26 bases left between them. The V call is TRBV5-5, the J call TRBJ1-1; unclear D gene. The TCR comes from a man aged 18 to 30 with active or convalescent COVID-19. Sequenced material: peripheral blood. The CDR3 loop reads CASSLVATSPRPGPNTEAFF. The CDR3 DNA follows: TGTGCCAGCAGCTTGGTAGCAACAAGCCCGAGACCCGGCCCTAACACTGAAGCTTTCTTT.